Following are 21 T cell receptor beta chains from one sample sequenced in a study of CD8 T cells in Susac syndrome. An amount of RNA that ranged from roughly 0.45 to 1 ug was reverse transcribed with random hexamers. Each CDR3 protein gets one entry after TCRdb re-called the immunoSEQ multiplex PCR reads with MiXCR. The sample records about 190,000 distinct CDR3 sequences, approximately 93% being singletons. Input material: CD4+ T cells from PBMCs. The receptors stem from a human donor in good health.

The chain recombines TRBV9 with TRBJ1-4, with D maybe TRBD1 (6 bases). The V end lost 0 bases, the J end lost 7 bases, and 13 bases lay between the germline ends. The length of the CDR3 is 15 residues. Germline V lookup: CDR1 SGDLS, CDR2 YYNGEE. CDR3 loop: CASSVGPDSVEKLFF. The CDR3 nucleotides are TGTGCCAGCAGCGTAGGCCCGGACAGTGTTGAAAAACTGTTTTTT.

The chain recombines TRBV7-3 with TRBJ1-4; a possible D gene is TRBD1 (6 bases). Germline CDR1 SGHTA, CDR2 FQGTGA. V lost 5 bases and J 5 bases, leaving 15 bases between the germline ends. This CDR3 comprises 15 residues. The CDR3 sequence: CASSLSGGPNEKLFF. The CDR3 bases are TGTGCCAGCAGCCTCTCGGGGGGGCCGAATGAAAAACTGTTTTTT.

J is TRBJ1-1 and V is TRBV4-1, with D maybe TRBD1 (5 bases). Germline CDR1 reads MGHRA; CDR2 reads YSYEKL. The CDR3 loop spans 16 amino acids. The V gene lost 1 base and the J gene lost 1 base, with 13 bases spanning the gap. The chain's CDR3 is CASSQVGRARNTEAFF. CDR3 in DNA: TGCGCCAGCAGCCAAGTGGGCAGGGCGCGGAACACTGAAGCTTTCTTT.

The J gene is TRBJ2-3, the V gene TRBV7-8, with 7 bases aligning to TRBD2. This CDR3 has 15 amino acids. V dropped 3 bases and J dropped 0; count of bases not matched to a gene: 3. Germline-derived CDR1 and CDR2 are SGHVS and FQNEAQ. CDR3 in DNA: TGTGCCAGCAGCTTCGTAGCGGGCAGCACAGATACGCAGTATTTT. Amino acids: CASSFVAGSTDTQYF.

The rearrangement joins TRBV19 to TRBJ2-6, with unresolved D. The germline V gene encodes CDR1 LNHDA and CDR2 SQIVND (reference sequence). This CDR3 comprises 14 residues. Trimming took off 3 bases at V and 0 bases at J, with 3 bases between the two ends. The CDR3, as DNA: TGTGCCAGTAGTATTGGCTCTGGGGCCAACGTCCTGACTTTC. Its translation is CASSIGSGANVLTF.

The V and J genes are TRBV19 and TRBJ1-2; no firm D call. Germline CDR1 LNHDA, CDR2 SQIVND (reference sequence). V lost 7 bases and J 8 bases, leaving 11 bases between the germline ends. CDR3 length: 11 amino acids. CDR3: CASNLGTGYTF. DNA for the CDR3: TGTGCCAGTAACCTGGGCACCGGCTACACCTTC.

This chain links TRBV20-1 with TRBJ2-7; 9 bases are a match to TRBD1. Per the germline V gene, CDR1 is DFQATT and CDR2 is SNEGSKA (reference sequence). V lost 4 bases, J lost 5 bases, and 6 bases stayed unmatched. The CDR3 length is 13 residues. The CDR3 region has the DNA TGCAGTGCTAAAAGGGACAGGGCCCACGAGCAGTACTTC. Amino acids: CSAKRDRAHEQYF.

The chain is built from TRBV20-1 and TRBJ2-1; 11 bases map to TRBD1. This CDR3 spans 17 amino acids. CDR1 is DFQATT, CDR2 SNEGSKA, per germline (reference sequence). V dropped 6 bases and J dropped 2; count of bases not matched to a gene: 12. The CDR3 region has the DNA TGCAGTGCCACTCCTGGACAGGGGGCAAGGACCTACAATGAGCAGTTCTTC. Amino acids: CSATPGQGARTYNEQFF.

The chain combines TRBV5-1 with TRBJ2-6; 8 nucleotides align to TRBD2. Per the germline V gene, CDR1 is SGHRS and CDR2 is YFSETQ. V lost 7 bases, J lost 0 bases, and 9 bases stayed unmatched. The length of the CDR3 is 17 residues. The CDR3 is CASFTGGPSSGANVLTF. The CDR3 DNA sequence: TGCGCCAGCTTTACGGGGGGGCCAAGCTCTGGGGCCAACGTCCTGACTTTC.

The chain combines TRBV2 with TRBJ2-7; perhaps TRBD1 as D (5 bases). Germline V gene lookup returns CDR1 SNHLY and CDR2 FYNNEI. This CDR3 has 13 amino acids. The V end lost 4 bases, the J end lost 3 bases, and 10 bases lay between the germline ends. The CDR3 DNA follows: TGTGCCAGCAGTGGGGGCCAGGGCTACGAGCAGTACGTC. Its translation is CASSGGQGYEQYV.

This clonotype came up once. The chain links TRBV28 to TRBJ1-4; no clear D gene. Trimming cost V 5 bases and J 3 bases, with 10 bases left between them. Germline V gene sequence: CDR1 MDHEN, CDR2 SYDVKM. The CDR3 runs 14 residues. Here the CDR3 reads CASSQTFPNEKLFF. Here the CDR3 DNA reads TGTGCCAGCAGTCAGACGTTCCCTAATGAAAAACTGTTTTTT.

The chain has TRBV7-2 and TRBJ2-3; no definite D call. The ends were cut back, 5 bases at V and 2 bases at J, with 14 bases in the middle. Germline CDR1 reads SGHTA; CDR2 reads FQGNSA. This CDR3 is built from 15 residues. CDR3 coding DNA: TGTGCCAGCAGCCCGCTAGGACGGCACACAGATACGCAGTATTTT. Translated, it gives CASSPLGRHTDTQYF.

The rearrangement uses TRBV5-6 and TRBJ2-5; either TRBD1 or TRBD2 may fit D (5 bases each). This CDR3 contains 13 residues. The V end lost 4 bases, the J end lost 9 bases, and 16 bases lay between the germline ends. The germline V gene has CDR1 SGHDT and CDR2 YYEEEE. The CDR3 nucleotides read TGTGCCAGCAGCGGAGTTGGGGGATCGGCCCAGTACTTC. It codes for CASSGVGGSAQYF.

The rearrangement joins TRBV5-1 to TRBJ2-1; D not resolved. The CDR3 spans 11 residues. Germline V gives CDR1 SGHRS, CDR2 YFSETQ. Trimming pared 4 bases from V and 8 bases from J, leaving 7 bases between. CDR3 region: CASSLKDEQFF. Written as DNA, the CDR3 is TGCGCCAGCAGCCTGAAGGATGAGCAGTTCTTC.

This clonotype has only a few counts. The chain joins TRBV3-1 to TRBJ1-6; D call uncertain. Trimming left V 1 base short and J 7 bases short, with 8 bases between. The CDR3 consists of 14 residues. Per the germline V gene, CDR1 is LGHDT and CDR2 is YNNKEL (reference sequence). The DNA for the CDR3 is TGTGCCAGCAGCCAAGTCGGGCAGAATTCACCCCTCCACTTT. It is translated as CASSQVGQNSPLHF.

The V call is TRBV12-3 or TRBV12-4, the J call TRBJ2-1; D is unresolved. This CDR3 contains 14 residues. The V gene lost 0 bases and the J gene lost 0 bases, with 3 bases spanning the gap. The DNA of the CDR3 is TGTGCCAGCAGTTTAGCTGCCTCCTACAATGAGCAGTTCTTC. This encodes CASSLAASYNEQFF.

The chain employs TRBV5-1 and TRBJ1-1; TRBD1 matches 7 bases. The CDR3 is 14 residues long. Germline CDR1 is SGHRS and CDR2 is YFSETQ. Trimming removed 3 bases from V and 0 bases from J; junction bases left unmatched: 2. This CDR3 reads CASSSDRVNTEAFF. The CDR3 coding sequence is TGCGCCAGCAGCTCAGACAGGGTGAACACTGAAGCTTTCTTT.

The CDR3 nucleotides read TGTGCCAGCTTGGTCGGGGGGACGAGGAGTGGCTACACCTTC. It translates to CASLVGGTRSGYTF. The chain is built from TRBV6-2 or TRBV6-3 and TRBJ1-2; D might be TRBD1 (5 bases). Trimming pared 8 bases from V and 7 bases from J, leaving 20 bases between. The CDR3 sequence is 14 residues long. Germline CDR1 MNHEY, CDR2 SVGEGT.

This rearrangement joins TRBV7-8 to TRBJ1-5, with D tentatively TRBD1 (6 bases). Germline assignment: CDR1 SGHVS and CDR2 FQNEAQ. This CDR3 is built from 15 residues. V shed 0 bases and J shed 3 bases, with 9 bases lying between them. The chain's CDR3 is CASSLAGANNQPQHF. CDR3 DNA: TGTGCCAGCAGCTTAGCGGGGGCAAACAATCAGCCCCAGCATTTT.

The rearrangement uses TRBV29-1 and TRBJ1-4; D gene unclear. Germline V gene data show CDR1 as SQVTM and CDR2 as ANQGSEA. Trimming shortened V by 4 bases and J by 8 bases, and 11 bases separated the two germline ends. CDR3 length equals 12 residues. Here the CDR3 reads CSVVGLTEKLFF. CDR3 DNA sequence: TGCAGCGTTGTGGGCCTTACGGAAAAACTGTTTTTT.

The chain uses TRBV4-1 and TRBJ1-5; TRBD1 matches at 10 bases. Looked up from germline, CDR1 is MGHRA and CDR2 is YSYEKL. The CDR3 spans 19 residues. The J segment lost 3 bases and the V segment lost 3 bases, leaving 14 bases of the junction unmatched. CDR3 protein: CASSHLGTGAGSANQPQHF. The CDR3 region has the DNA TGCGCCAGCAGCCATCTAGGGACAGGGGCCGGGAGTGCCAATCAGCCCCAGCATTTT.